Below, 19 T cell receptor beta chains from the same sample are listed, as sequenced in a study of blood T cell repertoires in COVID-19. Clones were sequenced by immunoSEQ multiplex PCR, and TCRdb holds only the in-frame ones, with some missing. The data contain about 94,000 clones, 87% of them singletons. The sample taken for sequencing was peripheral blood. These receptor sequences come from a woman of 80 years or more with acute or convalescent COVID-19.

This CDR3 is CAWSGLATNEKLFF. The CDR3 nucleotides are TGTGCCTGGAGTGGACTCGCAACTAATGAAAAACTGTTTTTT. The chain is built from TRBV30 and TRBJ1-4; no definite D call. V shed 1 base and J shed 0 bases, with 6 bases lying between them. The CDR3 totals 14 residues. Looked up from germline, CDR1 is GTSNPN and CDR2 is SVGIG (reference sequence).

This clone was recorded a few times. The chain combines TRBV12-3 or TRBV12-4 with TRBJ1-1; no clear D gene. This CDR3 comprises 13 residues. Trimming cost V 3 bases and J 0 bases, with 5 bases left between them. CDR3 protein: CASSLLLNTEAFF. CDR3 coding DNA: TGTGCCAGCAGTTTGCTACTGAACACTGAAGCTTTCTTT.

CDR3 sequence reads: CASSQDWASYNEQFF. DNA for the CDR3: TGTGCCAGCAGCCAAGACTGGGCCTCCTACAATGAGCAGTTCTTC. The V and J genes are TRBV3-1 (or the pseudogene TRBV3-2) and TRBJ2-1; D gene ambiguous. Deletions cut 0 bases from V and 0 bases from J, with 6 bases between. Germline CDR1 and CDR2: LGHDT and YNNKEL (reference sequence). The CDR3 length is 15 residues.

The rearrangement links TRBV9 to TRBJ2-5, with 13 bases aligning to TRBD2. Trimming at V came to 3 bases and at J to 2 bases, leaving 10 bases not matched to a gene. Germline lookup yields CDR1 SGDLS and CDR2 YYNGEE. This CDR3 has 18 residues. The CDR3 protein is CASSAGLAGTTVQETQYF. DNA for the CDR3: TGTGCCAGCAGCGCGGGACTAGCGGGGACTACTGTACAAGAGACCCAGTACTTC. The entire variable domain, with the rest obtained from reference TRBV9 and TRBJ2-5, is as follows: DSGVTQTPKHLITATGQRVTLRCSPRSGDLSVYWYQQSLDQGLQFLIQYYNGEERAKGNILERFSAQQFPDLHSELNLSSLELGDSALYFCASSAGLAGTTVQETQYFGPGTRLLVL.

This sequence joins TRBV15 and TRBJ2-1, with D possibly TRBD2 on 6 matching bases. Per the germline V gene, CDR1 is LNHNV and CDR2 is YYDKDF (reference sequence). Deletions cut 0 bases from V and 12 bases from J, with 15 bases between. This CDR3 is 14 amino acids long. Written as DNA, the CDR3 is TGTGCCACCAGCAGAGAGCGGGACGCAGGACCGCAGTTCTTC. Translating gives CATSRERDAGPQFF.

The rearrangement links TRBV6-1 to TRBJ2-1; TRBD2 matches at 8 bases. Germline loops: CDR1 MNHNS, CDR2 SASEGT. J gave up 11 bases and V 4 bases, and 13 bases lay outside the gene matches. The CDR3 is 15 amino acids. CDR3 protein: CASSAAGAIQRKQFF. Written as DNA, the CDR3 is TGTGCCAGCAGTGCAGCGGGAGCCATCCAGAGGAAGCAGTTCTTC.

The gene calls are TRBV7-9 and TRBJ1-1, with D uncertain. Germline V gene sequence: CDR1 SEHNR, CDR2 FQNEAQ (reference sequence). This CDR3 has 13 residues. V shed 3 bases and J shed 3 bases, with 8 bases lying between them. CDR3: CASSFVGDTEAFF. CDR3 in DNA: TGTGCCAGCAGCTTTGTTGGAGACACTGAAGCTTTCTTT.

J is TRBJ1-2 and V is TRBV19, with 7 bases fitting TRBD1. The CDR3 has 15 residues. With 3 bases clipped from V and 0 bases from J, the junction kept 4 bases outside the gene matches. Germline V gene sequence: CDR1 LNHDA, CDR2 SQIVND (reference sequence). CDR3 DNA: TGTGCCAGTAGTATGACAGGGCGAACTAACTATGGCTACACCTTC. As protein: CASSMTGRTNYGYTF.

This chain joins TRBV6-1 and TRBJ1-5, with D hard to call. In germline, CDR1 is MNHNS, CDR2 SASEGT. The CDR3 runs to 14 residues. The ends were cut back, 1 base at V and 4 bases at J, with 8 bases in the middle. CDR3 bases: TGTGCCAGCAGTGAAGGCGGGGTAAATCAGCCCCAGCATTTT. Residues: CASSEGGVNQPQHF.

The V call is TRBV11-2, the J call TRBJ1-2, with 11 bases that match TRBD1. The trim removed 5 bases at V and 7 bases at J, leaving 9 bases unmatched. This CDR3 is 15 amino acids long. CDR1 is SGHAT and CDR2 is FQNNGV in the germline V gene. The CDR3 loop reads CASSRQDRGLSGYTF. CDR3 bases: TGTGCCAGCAGCCGGCAGGACAGGGGGCTTAGTGGCTACACCTTC.

CDR3 in DNA: TGTGCCAGCAGTTACTCAGGGGCGGACACTGAAGCTTTCTTT. Protein: CASSYSGADTEAFF. V is TRBV6-5 and J is TRBJ1-1; D is possibly TRBD1 (5 bases). V lost 0 bases and J lost 3, with 8 bases in between. Germline lookup yields CDR1 MNHEY and CDR2 SVGAGI. The CDR3 is 14 amino acids.

This clone was observed a few times. The chain couples TRBV7-8 to TRBJ1-1; no clear D. There are 14 residues in the CDR3. Germline loops: CDR1 SGHVS, CDR2 FQNEAQ. V was cut by 4 bases and J by 11 bases, with 20 bases left in between. The CDR3 region is CASSSPARGVWAFF. DNA of the CDR3: TGTGCCAGCAGCTCACCTGCACGAGGCGTGTGGGCTTTCTTT. Full variable domain (rest looked up from reference TRBV7-8 and TRBJ1-1): GAGVSQSPRYKVAKRGQDVALRCDPISGHVSLFWYQQALGQGPEFLTYFQNEAQLDKSGLPSDRFFAERPEGSVSTLKIQRTQQEDSAVYLCASSSPARGVWAFFGQGTRLTVV.

The rearrangement joins TRBV7-8 to TRBJ1-5, with TRBD1 as a possible D gene (6 bases). The CDR3 length is 16 residues. From germline, CDR1 is SGHVS and CDR2 FQNEAQ. V was trimmed by 1 base and J by 2 bases, leaving 12 bases between them. CDR3 nucleotides: TGTGCCAGCAGCTTAGGTTCTTCAGGGGGCAATCAGCCCCAGCATTTT. Amino acids: CASSLGSSGGNQPQHF.

This chain joins TRBV9 and TRBJ1-5; D may be TRBD1 (6 bases). Trimming removed 0 bases from V and 9 bases from J, with 16 bases in between. The CDR3 consists of 15 residues. Per germline, CDR1 SGDLS and CDR2 YYNGEE. CDR3 loop: CASSVGQELSWPQHF. CDR3 DNA: TGTGCCAGCAGCGTAGGACAGGAACTATCATGGCCCCAGCATTTT.

This chain links TRBV24-1 with TRBJ2-5; possibly TRBD1 for D (5 bases). This CDR3 is 12 amino acids long. The V end was cut by 0 bases, the J end by 8 bases, with 6 bases between. Germline CDR1 reads KGHDR; CDR2 reads SFDVKD. CDR3 coding DNA: TGTGCCACCAGTGATTTGCAGGGCACCCAGTACTTC. Encoded protein: CATSDLQGTQYF.

This chain joins TRBV7-9 and TRBJ2-7, with 9 positions matching TRBD1. In germline, CDR1 is SEHNR, CDR2 FQNEAQ (reference sequence). After removal of 5 bases from V and 5 bases from J, the junction contained 4 bases not matched to a gene. The CDR3 has 13 residues. CDR3 sequence (DNA): TGTGCCAGCAGCGCTGGGACAGGGAACGAGCAGTACTTC. Its protein is CASSAGTGNEQYF.

The CDR3 DNA is TGTGCCAGCAGCTCCCCCCGGGGAACCTCCTACGAGCAGTACTTC. Encoded protein: CASSSPRGTSYEQYF. The chain links TRBV7-2 to TRBJ2-7; tentatively, D is TRBD2 (5 bases). The V gene lost 4 bases and the J gene lost 0 bases, with 13 bases spanning the gap. CDR3 length equals 15 residues. Germline-derived CDR1 and CDR2 are SGHTA and FQGNSA.

The V gene is TRBV2, the J gene TRBJ2-3; D remains ambiguous. This CDR3 has 14 amino acids. Germline V gives CDR1 SNHLY, CDR2 FYNNEI. Trimming took 6 bases from V and 1 from J, leaving 11 bases between them. The CDR3 loop is CASREASGTDTQYF. The CDR3 DNA reads TGTGCCAGCAGAGAGGCCTCCGGCACAGATACGCAGTATTTT.

The chain employs TRBV30 and TRBJ2-3, with TRBD2 matching 10 bases. Germline V gene sequence: CDR1 GTSNPN, CDR2 SVGIG (reference sequence). The CDR3 contains 15 residues. The CDR3 protein is CASEKAGGPGDTQYF. CDR3 nucleotide sequence: TGTGCTTCTGAGAAAGCGGGAGGGCCGGGAGATACGCAGTATTTT.